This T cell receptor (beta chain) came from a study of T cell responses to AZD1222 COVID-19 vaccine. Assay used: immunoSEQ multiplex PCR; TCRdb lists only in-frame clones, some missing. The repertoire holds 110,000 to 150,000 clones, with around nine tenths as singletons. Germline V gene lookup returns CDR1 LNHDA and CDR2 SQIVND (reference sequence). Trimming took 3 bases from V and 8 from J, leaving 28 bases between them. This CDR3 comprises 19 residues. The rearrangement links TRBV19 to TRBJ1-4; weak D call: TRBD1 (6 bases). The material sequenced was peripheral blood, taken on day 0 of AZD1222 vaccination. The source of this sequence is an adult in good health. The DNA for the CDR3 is TGTGCCAGTAGTATGTCGGGGGGCCCCGGCCTATTGAGGAAAGAAAAACTGTTTTTT. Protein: CASSMSGGPGLLRKEKLFF.